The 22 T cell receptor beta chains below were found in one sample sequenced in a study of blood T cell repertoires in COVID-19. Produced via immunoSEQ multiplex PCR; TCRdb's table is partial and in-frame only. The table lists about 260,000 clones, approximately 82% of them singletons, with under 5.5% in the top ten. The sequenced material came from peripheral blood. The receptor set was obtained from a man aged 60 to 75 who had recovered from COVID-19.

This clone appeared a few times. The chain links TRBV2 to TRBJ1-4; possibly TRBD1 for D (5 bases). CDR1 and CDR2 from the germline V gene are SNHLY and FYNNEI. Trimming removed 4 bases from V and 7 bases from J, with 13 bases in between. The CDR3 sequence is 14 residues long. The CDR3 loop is CASSVFSRGEKLFF. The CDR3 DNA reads TGTGCCAGCAGTGTTTTCTCAAGGGGTGAAAAACTGTTTTTT.

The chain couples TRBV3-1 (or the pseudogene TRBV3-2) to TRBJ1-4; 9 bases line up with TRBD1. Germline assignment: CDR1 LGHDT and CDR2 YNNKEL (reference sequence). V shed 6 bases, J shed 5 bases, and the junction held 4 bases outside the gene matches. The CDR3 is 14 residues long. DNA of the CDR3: TGTGCCAGCAGACTACAGGGGGCCAATGAAAAACTGTTTTTT. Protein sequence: CASRLQGANEKLFF.

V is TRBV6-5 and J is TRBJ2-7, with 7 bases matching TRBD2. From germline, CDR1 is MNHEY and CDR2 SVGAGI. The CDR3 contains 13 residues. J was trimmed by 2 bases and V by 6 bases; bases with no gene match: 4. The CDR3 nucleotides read TGTGCCAGCAGCACCCGGGGGGCCTACGAGCAGTACTTC. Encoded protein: CASSTRGAYEQYF.

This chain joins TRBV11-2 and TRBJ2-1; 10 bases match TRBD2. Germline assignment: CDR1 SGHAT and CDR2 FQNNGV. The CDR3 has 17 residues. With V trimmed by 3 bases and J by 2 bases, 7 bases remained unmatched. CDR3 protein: CASSFSASGSPYNEQFF. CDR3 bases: TGTGCCAGCAGCTTTTCGGCTAGCGGGAGTCCCTACAATGAGCAGTTCTTC.

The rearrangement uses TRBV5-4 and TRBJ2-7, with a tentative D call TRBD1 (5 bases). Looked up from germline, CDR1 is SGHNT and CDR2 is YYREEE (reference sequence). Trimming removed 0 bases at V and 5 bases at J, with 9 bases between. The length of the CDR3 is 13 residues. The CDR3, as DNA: TGTGCCAGCAGCTTGGTCCAGGGCCACGAGCAGTACTTC. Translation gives CASSLVQGHEQYF.

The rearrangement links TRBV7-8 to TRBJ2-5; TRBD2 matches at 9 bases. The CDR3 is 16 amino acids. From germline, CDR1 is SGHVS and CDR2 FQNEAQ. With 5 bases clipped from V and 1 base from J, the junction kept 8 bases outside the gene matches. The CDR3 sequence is CASSPRTSGFQETQYF. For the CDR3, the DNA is TGTGCCAGCAGCCCTAGAACTAGCGGGTTCCAAGAGACCCAGTACTTC.

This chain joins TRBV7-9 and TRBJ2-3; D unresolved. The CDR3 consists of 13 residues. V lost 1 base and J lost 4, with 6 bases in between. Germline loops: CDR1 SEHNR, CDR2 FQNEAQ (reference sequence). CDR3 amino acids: CASSLVFADTQYF. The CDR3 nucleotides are TGTGCCAGCAGCTTAGTTTTCGCAGATACGCAGTATTTT. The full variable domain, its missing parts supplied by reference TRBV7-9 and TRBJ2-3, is DTGVSQNPRHKITKRGQNVTFRCDPISEHNRLYWYRQTLGQGPEFLTYFQNEAQLEKSRLLSDRFSAERPKGSFSTLEIQRTEQGDSAMYLCASSLVFADTQYFGPGTRLTVL.

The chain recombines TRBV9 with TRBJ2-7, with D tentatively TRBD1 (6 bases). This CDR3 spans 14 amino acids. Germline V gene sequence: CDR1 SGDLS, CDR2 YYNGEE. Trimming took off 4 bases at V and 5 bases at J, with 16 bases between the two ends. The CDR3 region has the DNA TGTGCCAGCAGCAGAGAGACAGGTTTTAACGAGCAGTACTTC. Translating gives CASSRETGFNEQYF.

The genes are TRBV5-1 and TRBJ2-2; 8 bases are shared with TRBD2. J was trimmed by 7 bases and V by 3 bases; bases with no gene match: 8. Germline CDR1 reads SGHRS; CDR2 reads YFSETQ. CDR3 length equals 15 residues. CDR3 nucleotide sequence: TGCGCCAGCAGCTCGGGGGGGACCACGGTCGGGGAGCTGTTTTTT. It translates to CASSSGGTTVGELFF.

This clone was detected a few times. This chain's CDR3 is CASSADSNYGYTF. Here the CDR3 DNA reads TGCGCCAGCAGTGCGGACAGTAACTATGGCTACACCTTC. The rearrangement links TRBV10-1 to TRBJ1-2, with D possibly matching TRBD1 (6 bases). V was cut by 4 bases and J by 1 base, with 7 bases left in between. The CDR3 has 13 amino acids. Germline V lookup: CDR1 WNHNN, CDR2 SYGVQD (reference sequence).

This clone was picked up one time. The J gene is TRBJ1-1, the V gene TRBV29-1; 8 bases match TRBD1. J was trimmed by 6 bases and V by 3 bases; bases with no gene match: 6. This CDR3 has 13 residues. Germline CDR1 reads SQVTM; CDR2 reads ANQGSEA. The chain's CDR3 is CSVDRGQTAEAFF. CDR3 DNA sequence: TGCAGCGTTGACAGGGGGCAGACCGCTGAAGCTTTCTTT.

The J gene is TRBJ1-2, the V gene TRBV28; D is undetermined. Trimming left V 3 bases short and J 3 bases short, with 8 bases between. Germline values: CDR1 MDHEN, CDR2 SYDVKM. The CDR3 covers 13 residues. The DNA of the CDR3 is TGTGCCAGCAGTTTCGGCCGGGACTATGGCTACACCTTC. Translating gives CASSFGRDYGYTF.

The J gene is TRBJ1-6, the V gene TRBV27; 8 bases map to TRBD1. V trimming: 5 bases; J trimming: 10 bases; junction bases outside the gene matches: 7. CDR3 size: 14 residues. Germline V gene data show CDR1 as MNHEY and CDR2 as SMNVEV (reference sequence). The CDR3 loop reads CASSRGQGSSPLHF. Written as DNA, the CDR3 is TGTGCCAGCAGTCGCGGACAGGGAAGCTCACCCCTCCACTTT.

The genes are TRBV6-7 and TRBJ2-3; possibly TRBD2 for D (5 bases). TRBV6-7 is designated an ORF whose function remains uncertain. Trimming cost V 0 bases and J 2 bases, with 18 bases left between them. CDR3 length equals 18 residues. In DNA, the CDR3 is TGTGCCAGCAGTTACTCGAGGAAACTAGTTCTCACCACAGATACGCAGTATTTT. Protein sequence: CASSYSRKLVLTTDTQYF.

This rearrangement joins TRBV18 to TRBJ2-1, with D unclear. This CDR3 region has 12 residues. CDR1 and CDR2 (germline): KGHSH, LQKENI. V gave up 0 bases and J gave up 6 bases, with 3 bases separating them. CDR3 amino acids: CASSPPSNEQFF. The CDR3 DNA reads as TGTGCCAGCTCACCACCTAGCAATGAGCAGTTCTTC.

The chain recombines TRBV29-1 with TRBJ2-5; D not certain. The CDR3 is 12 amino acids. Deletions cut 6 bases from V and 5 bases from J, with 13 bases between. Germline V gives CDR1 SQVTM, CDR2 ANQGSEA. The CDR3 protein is CSVQAPAETQYF. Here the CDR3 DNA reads TGCAGCGTCCAAGCCCCAGCGGAGACCCAGTACTTC.

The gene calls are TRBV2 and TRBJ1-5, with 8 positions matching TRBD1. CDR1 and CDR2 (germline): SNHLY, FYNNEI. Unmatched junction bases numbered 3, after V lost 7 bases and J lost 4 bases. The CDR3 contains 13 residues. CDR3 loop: CASTGQVNQPQHF. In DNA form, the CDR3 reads TGTGCCAGCACGGGACAGGTAAATCAGCCCCAGCATTTT.

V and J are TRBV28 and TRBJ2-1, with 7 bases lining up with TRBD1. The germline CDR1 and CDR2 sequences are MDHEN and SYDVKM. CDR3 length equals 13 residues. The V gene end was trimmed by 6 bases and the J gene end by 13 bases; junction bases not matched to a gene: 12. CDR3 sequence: CASSLHPGTVQFF. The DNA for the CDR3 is TGTGCCAGCAGCCTACATCCCGGGACAGTCCAGTTCTTC.

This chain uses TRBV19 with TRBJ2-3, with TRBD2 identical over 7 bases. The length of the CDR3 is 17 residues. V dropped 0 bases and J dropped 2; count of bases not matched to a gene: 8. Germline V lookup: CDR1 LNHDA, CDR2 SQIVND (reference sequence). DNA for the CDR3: TGTGCCAGTAGTATAGAGGGCAGCGGGACCTTCACAGATACGCAGTATTTT. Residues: CASSIEGSGTFTDTQYF.

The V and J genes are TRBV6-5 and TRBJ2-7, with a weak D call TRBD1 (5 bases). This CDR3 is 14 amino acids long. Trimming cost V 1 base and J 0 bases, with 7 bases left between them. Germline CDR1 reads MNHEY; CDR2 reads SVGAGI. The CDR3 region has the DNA TGTGCCAGCAGTTACTACAGGAGCTCCTACGAGCAGTACTTC. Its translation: CASSYYRSSYEQYF.

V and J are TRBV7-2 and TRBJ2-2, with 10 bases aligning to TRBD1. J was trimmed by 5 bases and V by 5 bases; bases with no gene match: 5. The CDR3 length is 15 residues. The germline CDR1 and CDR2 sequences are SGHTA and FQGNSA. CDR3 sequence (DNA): TGTGCCAGCAGCCCAAGGACAGGGGGGACCGGGGAGCTGTTTTTT. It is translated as CASSPRTGGTGELFF.

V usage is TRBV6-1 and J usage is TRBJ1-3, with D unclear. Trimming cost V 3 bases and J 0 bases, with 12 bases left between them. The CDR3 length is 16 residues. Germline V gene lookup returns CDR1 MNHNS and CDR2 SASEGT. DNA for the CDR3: TGTGCCAGCAGTGAGCGGGAGTGGATCTCTGGAAACACCATATATTTT. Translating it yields CASSEREWISGNTIYF.